Listed here is a single T cell receptor beta chain. Its matching antigen is unknown. The junction departs from the called germline gene at one end, perhaps through a read error. TCR beta cDNA was prepared out of roughly 520 ng total RNA by means of a constant-region primer. Library construction for TCR beta comprised three nested multiplex PCR rounds performed with slightly modified ARM-PCR. The first two PCR rounds used TRBV1-TRBV30 primers with a Cbeta primer, nine to ten cycles each. TCRdb independently ran MiXCR on the multiplex PCR reads; one entry per CDR3 protein. The sample lists about 29,000 distinct CDR3 sequences; over 65% were seen once. The data were taken from a study of tumor-infiltrating lymphocytes in primary liver carcinoma. Whole-study context: Tumors measured roughly 4 to 11 cm and were stage T1-T3 N0M0.

Extraction of RNA together with DNA used 20-30 mg of unsorted bulk tissue. Notes on the study in general: Tumors had a top-250-clone fraction that was significantly higher than blood (p = 0.039). Among the pair types, tumor region pairs showed more overlap than tumor-adjacent and tumor-blood pairs. Roughly 7.5-25% of top clones, and no more, occurred in all five tumor regions.

Germline V CDR1 and CDR2: SGHAT, FQNNGV. This CDR3 is built from 15 residues. Sequencing was performed on liver tumor tissue from sampling region 5. The subset here: tumor region T5, tumor centre. The clonotype was recovered from a man aged 35 to 55 with primary liver carcinoma and hepatitis B virus infection. The rearrangement uses TRBV11-2 and TRBJ1-2; a weak D match, TRBD1 (6 bases). The CDR3 loop is CASGLAPGALAGYTF. CDR3 nucleotides: TGTGCCAGCGGCTTGGCTCCAGGGGCTTTGGCTGGCTACACCTTC.